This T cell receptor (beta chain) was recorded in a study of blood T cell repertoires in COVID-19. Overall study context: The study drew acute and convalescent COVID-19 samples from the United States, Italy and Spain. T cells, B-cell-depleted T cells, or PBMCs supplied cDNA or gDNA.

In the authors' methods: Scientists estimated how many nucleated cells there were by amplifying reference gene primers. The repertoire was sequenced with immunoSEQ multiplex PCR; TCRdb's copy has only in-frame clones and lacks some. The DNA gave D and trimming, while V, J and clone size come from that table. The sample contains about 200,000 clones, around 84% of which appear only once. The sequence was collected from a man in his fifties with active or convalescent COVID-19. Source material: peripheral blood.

The CDR3 region has the DNA TGTGCCAGCACCCCCCGGGGTAGCGGGTCGGATGAGCAGTTCTTC. Amino acids: CASTPRGSGSDEQFF. V gene TRBV11-2 combines with J gene TRBJ2-1, with 7 bases matching TRBD2. CDR1 is SGHAT and CDR2 is FQNNGV in the germline V gene. The CDR3 consists of 15 residues. With V trimmed by 7 bases and J by 8 bases, 14 bases remained unmatched.